This entry concerns a single TCR beta chain. This sample was taken from a study of PD-1 blockade in mismatch repair-deficient tumors. Using immunoSEQ multiplex PCR, the repertoire was profiled, and TCRdb retains in-frame clones only, with some absent. This table holds roughly 84,000 clones, approximately 84% found once. CDR1 is SGHNT and CDR2 is YYREEE in the germline V gene (reference sequence). This CDR3 is built from 14 residues. The V and J ends lost 2 bases and 5 bases, in that order; junction bases with no gene match: 5. J is TRBJ1-1 and V is TRBV5-4; 8 bases align to TRBD1. The receptor was derived from an adult with mismatch repair-deficient cancer. This specimen consisted of peripheral blood, obtained 12 weeks after starting pembrolizumab. CDR3: CASSLTTGGTEAFF. CDR3 DNA sequence: TGTGCCAGCAGCTTAACCACAGGGGGGACTGAAGCTTTCTTT.